This TCR beta chain was profiled in a study of T-cell memory formation after mild COVID-19. Whole-study context: Across donors, TCR clusters were largely donor specific.

One entry per CDR3 protein, called by TCRdb with MiXCR from the 5' RACE reads. The repertoire holds approximately 300,000 distinct CDR3 sequences, approximately 19% seen once, with roughly 20% in the top ten. This CDR3 has 14 residues. In germline, CDR1 is MNHEY, CDR2 SMNVEV (reference sequence). The V end lost 3 bases, the J end lost 5 bases, and 11 bases lay between the germline ends. The genes are TRBV27 and TRBJ2-1; D assignment may be TRBD1 or TRBD2 (6 bases each). The clonotype was recovered from a man aged 18-30 years who had mild COVID-19 (a few samples of this study predate the infection). Cell type and time point are not known. The source material was PBMCs or a T cell subset sorted from them (not recorded which). The CDR3 bases are TGTGCCAGCAGTTTTGGGGGGCCGGACAATGAGCAGTTCTTC. Its translation: CASSFGGPDNEQFF.